The following is a T cell receptor (beta chain) sequence with its context. The antigen remains undetermined. The data derive from a study of cytomegalovirus exposure and HLA in healthy donors. On the study more broadly: The approximately 120 validation repertoires were reported in a later analysis to have been generated on the same platform as the roughly 630 first-cohort repertoires.

Profiling relied on immunoSEQ multiplex PCR, and the TCRdb table lists in-frame clones only, not all of them. Altogether some 54,000 clones are present, approximately 90% being singletons, with the ten largest covering just over 3%. Findings and caveats of the study: Researchers reported that a few CMV-associated chains were confirmed in vitro as CMV antigen-specific. Cytomegalovirus association was listed for around 180 TCR beta chains.

The donors were members of the validation cohort comprising some 120 subjects, separate from the roughly 700-subject first cohort. This receptor was taken from a man aged 18 to 29 in good health and CMV-seronegative. Input material: PBMCs.

CDR3 sequence: CASSSYTGELFF. In DNA, the CDR3 is TGTGCCAGCAGCTCATACACCGGGGAGCTGTTTTTT. This chain connects TRBV7-2 to TRBJ2-2, with unresolved D. Trimming took off 4 bases at V and 3 bases at J, with 3 bases between the two ends. CDR1 is SGHTA, CDR2 FQGNSA, per germline. CDR3 size: 12 residues.